One sample yielded the 27 T cell receptor beta chains listed below, sequenced in a study of post-analysis software for immune sequencing data. Study observations and caveats: Included in a set of a handful of TRBV segments more frequent in patients than controls were TRBV5-6, TRBV5-1 and TRBV20-1.

Incorporated into the TCR beta cDNA libraries were unique molecular identifiers, which served to reduce PCR and sequencing biases. TCRdb passed the PCR reads through MiXCR, listing each CDR3 protein once. Altogether about 540,000 distinct CDR3 sequences are present, 34% being singletons, with the ten largest covering about 6%. No cognate antigen is known for these TCRs. The sequenced sample consisted of blood. These receptors were taken from a girl aged 2-17 years with multiple sclerosis.

The chain carries TRBV5-8 and TRBJ2-3, with D maybe TRBD2 (6 bases). The germline V and J ends were trimmed by 0 bases and 2 bases, with 13 bases remaining between them. The CDR3 consists of 16 residues. Looked up from germline, CDR1 is SGHTS and CDR2 is YDEGEE. The CDR3: CASSLAGVGFTDTQYF. Here the CDR3 DNA reads TGTGCCAGCAGCTTGGCGGGGGTGGGGTTCACAGATACGCAGTATTTT.

The chain couples TRBV20-1 to TRBJ2-1; 12 nucleotides line up with TRBD2. There are 14 residues in the CDR3. The germline gives CDR1 DFQATT, CDR2 SNEGSKA (reference sequence). V lost 5 bases, J lost 9 bases, and 8 bases stayed unmatched. For the CDR3, the DNA is TGCAGTGCTTCACTAGCGGGGGGTTACGGTGAGCAGTTCTTC. This translates into CSASLAGGYGEQFF.

The J gene is TRBJ2-1, the V gene TRBV4-2; D gene unclear. Germline CDR1 reads LGHNA; CDR2 reads YNFKEQ. CDR3 length: 13 amino acids. Trimming left V 0 bases short and J 8 bases short, with 8 bases between. The CDR3 protein is CASSQETVHEQFF. The CDR3 DNA reads TGTGCCAGCAGCCAAGAGACGGTGCATGAGCAGTTCTTC.

This clonotype was detected only a few times. This rearrangement joins TRBV28 to TRBJ2-6; TRBD1 might be the D (6 bases). The V gene's germline CDR1 is MDHEN and CDR2 SYDVKM. Trimming pared 8 bases from V and 2 bases from J, leaving 7 bases between. This CDR3 is built from 13 residues. The DNA for the CDR3 is TGTGCCAGCCACAGGGCTGGGGCCAACGTCCTGACTTTC. This gives the protein CASHRAGANVLTF. The full variable domain, rest sourced from reference TRBV28 and TRBJ2-6, is DVKVTQSSRYLVKRTGEKVFLECVQDMDHENMFWYRQDPGLGLRLIYFSYDVKMKEKGDIPEGYSVSREKKERFSLILESASTNQTSMYLCASHRAGANVLTFGAGSRLTVL.

This clonotype was observed a handful of times. The chain employs TRBV5-1 and TRBJ1-1; maybe TRBD1 (5 bases). Germline CDR1 reads SGHRS; CDR2 reads YFSETQ. The V gene lost 6 bases and the J gene lost 3 bases, with 12 bases spanning the gap. This CDR3 is 13 amino acids long. The CDR3 DNA is TGCGCCAGCACTTGGAGGGGAGACACTGAAGCTTTCTTT. Translating gives CASTWRGDTEAFF.

The chain has TRBV11-2 and TRBJ2-7; no definite D call. The CDR3 contains 15 residues. V lost 2 bases and J 0 bases, leaving 11 bases between the germline ends. The germline V gene has CDR1 SGHAT and CDR2 FQNNGV. CDR3 loop: CASSLNAQSSYEQYF. For the CDR3, the DNA is TGTGCCAGCAGCTTAAACGCCCAAAGCTCCTACGAGCAGTACTTC.

This clonotype has only a few counts. J is TRBJ2-1 and V is TRBV25-1, with 16 bases identical to TRBD2. CDR1 MGHDK and CDR2 SYGVNS come from the germline V gene. J was trimmed by 8 bases and V by 6 bases; bases with no gene match: 1. The CDR3 length is 14 residues. The CDR3: CASRGTSGGDEQFF. The CDR3 DNA reads TGTGCCAGCAGAGGGACTAGCGGGGGGGATGAGCAGTTCTTC.

The V gene is TRBV2, the J gene TRBJ2-5; D possibly corresponds to TRBD1 (6 bases). With 6 bases removed from V and 3 bases from J, the gap between germline ends came to 17 bases. This CDR3 contains 15 residues. Per germline, CDR1 SNHLY and CDR2 FYNNEI. This CDR3 is CASSRVGQTKETQYF. CDR3 sequence (DNA): TGTGCCAGCAGCCGAGTTGGACAGACTAAAGAGACCCAGTACTTC.

The genes are TRBV2 and TRBJ2-5, with D perhaps assigned TRBD1 or TRBD2 (5 bases each). Germline CDR1 is SNHLY and CDR2 is FYNNEI. V was trimmed by 4 bases and J by 4 bases, leaving 10 bases between them. The CDR3 length is 13 residues. Here the CDR3 reads CASSGGFGETQYF. CDR3 nucleotide sequence: TGTGCCAGCAGTGGGGGGTTTGGAGAGACCCAGTACTTC.

This clonotype has just a few counts. The chain links TRBV28 to TRBJ1-2, with D uncertain. The CDR3 is made up of 13 amino acids. Germline CDR1 MDHEN, CDR2 SYDVKM. V lost 7 bases and J lost 3, with 12 bases in between. CDR3 in amino acids: CASNIHADYGYTF. In nucleotides, the CDR3 is TGTGCCAGCAACATACACGCGGACTATGGCTACACCTTC.

The chain links TRBV5-1 to TRBJ2-2, with 7 bases aligning to TRBD1. The germline CDR1 and CDR2 sequences are SGHRS and YFSETQ. This CDR3 spans 15 amino acids. J lost 4 bases, V lost 0 bases, and 3 bases had no gene match. In DNA form, the CDR3 reads TGCGCCAGCAGCTTGGATACAGGGGCCACCGGGGAGCTGTTTTTT. It yields the protein CASSLDTGATGELFF.

The chain carries TRBV3-1 and TRBJ1-6, with 9 positions matching TRBD1. In germline, CDR1 is LGHDT, CDR2 YNNKEL (reference sequence). The CDR3 is 15 residues long. Losses at the gene ends were 4 bases for V and 10 bases for J; bases not matched to a gene: 8. The CDR3, as DNA: TGTGCCAGCAGCCCCCGGACAGGGGAGGAGTCACCCCTCCACTTT. As protein: CASSPRTGEESPLHF.

This clonotype has only a few counts. This chain links TRBV24-1 with TRBJ2-3; maybe TRBD1 (6 bases). This CDR3 has 15 amino acids. In germline, CDR1 is KGHDR, CDR2 SFDVKD. V was clipped by 6 bases and J by 0 bases, with 12 bases between them. The chain's CDR3 is CATSNPQGSTDTQYF. The CDR3 nucleotides are TGTGCCACCAGTAACCCCCAGGGGAGCACAGATACGCAGTATTTT.

This clonotype showed up just a few times. The chain employs TRBV5-1 and TRBJ2-5; D uncertain. CDR1 and CDR2 from the germline V gene are SGHRS and YFSETQ. The CDR3 runs to 16 residues. V gave up 6 bases and J gave up 3 bases, with 21 bases separating them. CDR3 in DNA: TGCGCCAGCAACTTCCGGCCGACACCCGTGGAAGAGACCCAGTACTTC. The encoded protein is CASNFRPTPVEETQYF.

V and J are TRBV10-3 and TRBJ2-1; D might be TRBD2 (6 bases). The germline V gene encodes CDR1 ENHRY and CDR2 SYGVKD. Trimming pared 7 bases from V and 0 bases from J, leaving 13 bases between. This CDR3 has 15 residues. CDR3 region: CAITRDSSSYNEQFF. The DNA of the CDR3 is TGTGCCATCACCCGGGACTCCAGCTCCTACAATGAGCAGTTCTTC.

In the case of this clonotype: With a much larger clone just one base away, this may be a read error. The chain employs TRBV7-9 and TRBJ2-5; D may correspond to TRBD1 or TRBD2 (7 bases each). This CDR3 region has 14 residues. CDR1 is SEHNR and CDR2 is FQNEAQ in the germline V gene (reference sequence). CDR3 bases: TGTGCCGGCAGCTACGACAGGGAGGGAGAGACCCAGTACTTC. It encodes CAGSYDREGETQYF.

This chain uses TRBV10-3 with TRBJ2-7; D is perhaps TRBD1 (6 bases). The CDR3 is 12 amino acids. The V and J ends lost 8 bases and 12 bases respectively, with 20 bases between them. Germline values: CDR1 ENHRY, CDR2 SYGVKD. The CDR3 bases are TGTGCCATCGGGGGCAGAAGGGAGACCCTGTACTTC. Protein: CAIGGRRETLYF.

The rearrangement links TRBV4-1 to TRBJ2-6; a possible D gene is TRBD1 (5 bases). CDR1 MGHRA and CDR2 YSYEKL come from the germline V gene. CDR3 length equals 17 residues. Trimming took off 4 bases at V and 0 bases at J, with 13 bases between the two ends. The CDR3 sequence: CASSLRVVSSGANVLTF. The CDR3 DNA sequence: TGCGCCAGCAGCCTCAGGGTAGTAAGCTCTGGGGCCAACGTCCTGACTTTC.

This chain links TRBV6-5 with TRBJ2-1; 10 bases agree with TRBD1. The CDR3 covers 14 residues. V lost 2 bases, J lost 12 bases, and 7 bases stayed unmatched. CDR1 MNHEY and CDR2 SVGAGI come from the germline V gene. The CDR3 loop is CASSYPRQGARQFF. The CDR3 nucleotides read TGTGCCAGCAGTTACCCGAGACAGGGGGCTCGGCAGTTCTTC.

J is TRBJ2-7 and V is TRBV20-1; TRBD1 might be the D (5 bases). The CDR3 runs to 15 residues. The ends were cut back, 1 base at V and 2 bases at J, with 15 bases in the middle. Looked up from germline, CDR1 is DFQATT and CDR2 is SNEGSKA (reference sequence). CDR3 bases: TGCAGTGCTAGAGTACGCAGGGAAGGGGCCTACGAGCAGTACTTC. Translated: CSARVRREGAYEQYF.

The V and J genes are TRBV12-3 or TRBV12-4 and TRBJ1-6, with D perhaps TRBD1 (5 bases). Trimming cost V 3 bases and J 10 bases, with 16 bases left between them. This CDR3 is 15 amino acids long. The CDR3 region has the DNA TGTGCCAGCAGTTTGGTAGGGCAGGGAAGCTCACCCCTCCACTTT. Protein: CASSLVGQGSSPLHF.

This clonotype has only a few counts. The CDR3 here is CASSAYRGGYGYTF. As DNA, the CDR3 is TGTGCCAGCAGCGCATACAGGGGCGGCTATGGCTACACCTTC. V gene TRBV4-2 combines with J gene TRBJ1-2; 7 positions match TRBD1. The CDR3 length is 14 residues. The trim removed 5 bases at V and 4 bases at J, leaving 7 bases unmatched. Germline loops: CDR1 LGHNA, CDR2 YNFKEQ.

As for this clonotype: An end of the junction differs from the germline gene, which may be a read error. The V gene is TRBV10-3, the J gene TRBJ1-2; D uncertain. In germline, CDR1 is ENHRY, CDR2 SYGVKD. The length of the CDR3 is 12 residues. The CDR3 nucleotides are TGTGCCAGCAGTGAGTCAAGCTATGGCTACACCTTC. This sequence encodes CASSESSYGYTF.

The chain carries TRBV12-3 or TRBV12-4 and TRBJ2-4; D gene ambiguous. This CDR3 region has 13 residues. V lost 5 bases and J lost 13, with 18 bases in between. For the CDR3, the DNA is TGTGCCAGCAGTAAACTTGACACAGATACGCAGTACTTC. Its translation: CASSKLDTDTQYF.

A few counts support this clonotype. This rearrangement joins TRBV7-9 to TRBJ2-2; no reliable D call. V was cut by 6 bases and J by 3 bases, with 8 bases left in between. From germline, CDR1 is SEHNR and CDR2 FQNEAQ (reference sequence). The CDR3 runs to 13 residues. The CDR3 sequence: CASRYIDTGELFF. The CDR3 DNA reads as TGTGCCAGCAGGTACATCGACACCGGGGAGCTGTTTTTT. Based on the CDR3 plus reference TRBV7-9 and TRBJ2-2, the full variable domain is DTGVSQNPRHKITKRGQNVTFRCDPISEHNRLYWYRQTLGQGPEFLTYFQNEAQLEKSRLLSDRFSAERPKGSFSTLEIQRTEQGDSAMYLCASRYIDTGELFFGEGSRLTVL.

This clonotype was observed a few times. Here the CDR3 reads CASSLVASGGPLGEQFF. The DNA of the CDR3 is TGCGCCAGCAGCTTGGTGGCTAGCGGGGGCCCACTGGGTGAGCAGTTCTTC. The chain couples TRBV5-1 to TRBJ2-1; TRBD2 aligns across 10 bases. V lost 0 bases and J lost 9; bases outside the gene matches: 12. Germline V gene sequence: CDR1 SGHRS, CDR2 YFSETQ. This CDR3 comprises 17 residues.

The chain carries TRBV4-1 and TRBJ1-4; 8 nucleotides agree with TRBD1. Germline values: CDR1 MGHRA, CDR2 YSYEKL. V lost 4 bases and J lost 0; bases outside the gene matches: 4. The CDR3 loop spans 16 amino acids. The DNA of the CDR3 is TGCGCCAGCAGCCGCACACAGGGGGCAACTAATGAAAAACTGTTTTTT. Translated: CASSRTQGATNEKLFF.